Listed here are 11 T cell receptor beta chains from one sample, sequenced in a study of tumor-infiltrating lymphocytes in localized non-small cell lung cancer (dated by TCRdb to the early 2020s). The library was made by the immunoSEQ multiplex PCR assay. TCRdb's version of the immuneACCESS table is confined to in-frame rearrangements and falls short of the full clone set. An unresolved V gene accounts for under half of the shortfall where checked; the remainder is of unknown origin. This sample holds about 13,000 clones; approximately 74% were observed only once. The ten largest account for 14% of the sample. Specimen: uninvolved lung tissue not adjacent to the tumor. The source is a human donor with non-small cell lung cancer.

This rearrangement joins TRBV14 to TRBJ2-7; 10 nucleotides agree with TRBD1. The CDR3 is 15 amino acids. The V segment lost 4 bases and the J segment 3 bases; nucleotides outside the gene matches: 6. CDR1 and CDR2 (germline): SGHDN, FVKESK. Written as DNA, the CDR3 is TGTGCCAGCAGCCGAGAGGGACAGGGGTTCTACGAGCAGTACTTC. Its translation is CASSREGQGFYEQYF.

The rearrangement uses TRBV28 and TRBJ2-5; 11 bases match TRBD2. Germline CDR1 MDHEN, CDR2 SYDVKM. Germline trimming cut 6 bases from V and 2 bases from J; bases unmatched to any gene: 5. The CDR3 consists of 15 residues. CDR3 nucleotide sequence: TGTGCCAGCAGGTCTAGCGGGGGGTCGCAAGAGACCCAGTACTTC. Protein product: CASRSSGGSQETQYF. Full variable domain (missing parts from reference TRBV28 and TRBJ2-5): DVKVTQSSRYLVKRTGEKVFLECVQDMDHENMFWYRQDPGLGLRLIYFSYDVKMKEKGDIPEGYSVSREKKERFSLILESASTNQTSMYLCASRSSGGSQETQYFGPGTRLLVL.

The gene calls are TRBV7-2 and TRBJ1-1, with a possible D match to TRBD1 (5 bases). The germline gives CDR1 SGHTA, CDR2 FQGNSA. V was shortened by 5 bases and J by 2 bases, with 9 bases between the two germline ends. This CDR3 has 13 residues. Written as DNA, the CDR3 is TGTGCCAGCAGCCAGGGACGTAACACTGAAGCTTTCTTT. Translating gives CASSQGRNTEAFF.

The chain couples TRBV14 to TRBJ2-3, with D unclear. Germline V gene sequence: CDR1 SGHDN, CDR2 FVKESK. Trimming pared 9 bases from V and 1 base from J, leaving 11 bases between. The length of the CDR3 is 13 residues. The CDR3: CASRRAGTDTQYF. CDR3 nucleotide sequence: TGTGCCAGTAGAAGGGCAGGCACAGATACGCAGTATTTT. Complete variable domain (other parts from reference TRBV14 and TRBJ2-3): EAGVTQFPSHSVIEKGQTVTLRCDPISGHDNLYWYRRVMGKEIKFLLHFVKESKQDESGMPNNRFLAERTGGTYSTLKVQPAELEDSGVYFCASRRAGTDTQYFGPGTRLTVL.

The chain uses TRBV11-3 and TRBJ2-5; D is unresolved. CDR3 length equals 14 residues. Per the germline V gene, CDR1 is SGHNT and CDR2 is YENEEA. Trimming pared 2 bases from V and 1 base from J, leaving 8 bases between. The CDR3 reads CASSLPWIQETQYF. The CDR3 nucleotides are TGTGCCAGCAGCTTACCGTGGATCCAAGAGACCCAGTACTTC.

The J gene is TRBJ2-7, the V gene TRBV7-9; no clear D. V shed 4 bases and J shed 3 bases, with 7 bases lying between them. This CDR3 has 12 amino acids. Per the germline V gene, CDR1 is SEHNR and CDR2 is FQNEAQ (reference sequence). CDR3 DNA: TGTGCCAGCAGCTCCTCCCTCTACGAGCAGTACTTC. As protein: CASSSSLYEQYF.

The rearrangement uses TRBV23-1 and TRBJ2-5; 8 bases fit TRBD1. Being an ORF, TRBV23-1 has a function that is uncertain. CDR3 length: 15 residues. With 4 bases clipped from V and 4 bases from J, the junction kept 8 bases outside the gene matches. The CDR3 reads CASSRGQGVRETQYF. CDR3 DNA: TGCGCCAGCAGTCGTGGACAGGGCGTAAGAGAGACCCAGTACTTC.

This clone is a singleton in its sample. The chain is built from TRBV6-6 and TRBJ2-1; TRBD1 aligns across 8 bases. The CDR3 has 14 residues. Germline trimming cut 6 bases from V and 5 bases from J; bases unmatched to any gene: 6. Per germline, CDR1 MNHNY and CDR2 SVGAGI (reference sequence). The CDR3 region has the DNA TGTGCCAGCAGAATCGGGACAGGAAACAATGAGCAGTTCTTC. Protein sequence: CASRIGTGNNEQFF.

This clone was found once. V gene TRBV6-1 combines with J gene TRBJ2-7, with D unclear. CDR3 size: 11 residues. Trimming removed 10 bases from V and 5 bases from J, with 12 bases in between. Germline V gene sequence: CDR1 MNHNS, CDR2 SASEGT. The CDR3 nucleotides are TGTGCCATTAAGATACCCAACGAGCAGTACTTC. Its protein product is CAIKIPNEQYF.

A note on this clone: Distinct nucleotide sequences in the sample also encode this CDR3. This chain joins TRBV5-1 and TRBJ2-1; 8 bases match TRBD2. V was clipped by 0 bases and J by 1 base; unmatched bases: 3. CDR1 and CDR2 (germline): SGHRS, YFSETQ. This CDR3 is built from 16 residues. For the CDR3, the DNA is TGCGCCAGCAGCTTGGTCGGCGGGAGGTCCTACAATGAGCAGTTCTTC. It is translated as CASSLVGGRSYNEQFF.

The chain has TRBV5-6 and TRBJ1-2; TRBD1 agrees at 7 bases. V shed 0 bases and J 8 bases; nucleotides not matched to a gene: 10. CDR1 SGHDT and CDR2 YYEEEE come from the germline V gene. The CDR3 is made up of 15 amino acids. CDR3 bases: TGTGCCAGCAGCTTGGTGGGACAGTCATCTCGGGGCTACACCTTC. Its protein is CASSLVGQSSRGYTF.